Included here is one T cell receptor beta chain sequence, with context. Its antigen is unidentified. The data were produced by immunoSEQ multiplex PCR, yet TCRdb's version contains in-frame clones alone and is incomplete. The sample includes tens of thousands of clones, around nine tenths of them seen just once. These data come from a study of OX40 agonist ivuxolimab in advanced cancers. This CDR3 spans 12 amino acids. V was pared by 5 bases and J by 6 bases, with 9 bases between. CDR1 is MNHEY and CDR2 is SMNVEV in the germline V gene (reference sequence). Study results and caveats: Among T cells, CD8+ cells averaged more expanded clones than CD4+ cells. Among the lowest levels of clonal expansion were found in partial responders at 0.1-3.0 mg/kg.

Cycle 7 day 1, cycle 4 day 1, and baseline were the timepoints at which blood was sampled. The source material was CD4+ or CD8+ T cells sorted from blood, sampled in a trial of the OX40 agonist ivuxolimab. The chain uses TRBV27 and TRBJ2-3; the D is unclear. The sequence was collected from an adult with an advanced solid tumor such as melanoma, head and neck, liver or kidney cancer. The CDR3: CASSPARDTQYF. The DNA for the CDR3 is TGTGCCAGCAGTCCCGCGCGCGATACGCAGTATTTT.